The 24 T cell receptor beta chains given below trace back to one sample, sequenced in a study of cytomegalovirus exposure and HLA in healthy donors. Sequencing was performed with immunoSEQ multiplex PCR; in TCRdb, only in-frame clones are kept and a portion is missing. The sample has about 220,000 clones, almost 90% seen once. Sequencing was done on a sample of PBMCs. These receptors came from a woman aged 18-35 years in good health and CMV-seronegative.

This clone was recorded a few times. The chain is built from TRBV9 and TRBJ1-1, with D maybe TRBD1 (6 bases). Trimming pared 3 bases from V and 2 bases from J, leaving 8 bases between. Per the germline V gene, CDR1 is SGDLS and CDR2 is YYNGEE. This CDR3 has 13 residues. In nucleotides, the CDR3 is TGTGCCAGCAGCGGGACAGACAACACTGAAGCTTTCTTT. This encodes CASSGTDNTEAFF.

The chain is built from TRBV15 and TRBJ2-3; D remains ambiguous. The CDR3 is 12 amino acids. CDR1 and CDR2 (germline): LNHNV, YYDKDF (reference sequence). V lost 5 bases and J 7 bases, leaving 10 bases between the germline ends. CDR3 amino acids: CATSASPYTQYF. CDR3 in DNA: TGTGCCACCAGCGCAAGCCCTTATACGCAGTATTTT.

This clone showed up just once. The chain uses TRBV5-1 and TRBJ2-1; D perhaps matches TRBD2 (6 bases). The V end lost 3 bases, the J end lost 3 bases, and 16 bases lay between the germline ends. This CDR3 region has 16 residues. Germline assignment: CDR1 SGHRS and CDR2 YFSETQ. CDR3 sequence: CASSSLDRERYNEQFF. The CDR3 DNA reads TGCGCCAGCAGCTCCCTGGACCGGGAGCGCTACAATGAGCAGTTCTTC.

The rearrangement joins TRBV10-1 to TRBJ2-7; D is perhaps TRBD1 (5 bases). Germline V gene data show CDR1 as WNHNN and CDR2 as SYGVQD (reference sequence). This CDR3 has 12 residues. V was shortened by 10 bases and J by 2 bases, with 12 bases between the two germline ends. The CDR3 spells CANPGHTYEQYF. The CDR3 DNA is TGCGCCAACCCAGGACATACCTACGAGCAGTACTTC.

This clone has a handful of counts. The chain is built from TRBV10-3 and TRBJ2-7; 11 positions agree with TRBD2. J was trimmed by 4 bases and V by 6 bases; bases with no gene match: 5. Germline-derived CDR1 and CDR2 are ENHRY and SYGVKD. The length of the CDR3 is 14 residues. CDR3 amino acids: CAIRGLADPYEQYF. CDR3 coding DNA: TGTGCCATCAGGGGACTAGCGGACCCTTACGAGCAGTACTTC.

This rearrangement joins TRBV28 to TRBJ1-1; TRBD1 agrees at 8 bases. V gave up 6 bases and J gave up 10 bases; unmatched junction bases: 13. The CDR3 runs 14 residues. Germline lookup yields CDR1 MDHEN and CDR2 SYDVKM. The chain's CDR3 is CASRRETGDRLAFF. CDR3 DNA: TGTGCCAGCAGAAGAGAGACAGGGGACCGGTTAGCTTTCTTT.

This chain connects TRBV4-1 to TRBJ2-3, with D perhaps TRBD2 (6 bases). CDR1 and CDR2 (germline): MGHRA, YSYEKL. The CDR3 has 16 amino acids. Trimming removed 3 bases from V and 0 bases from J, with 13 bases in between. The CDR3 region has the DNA TGCGCCAGCAGCCAGGACTCCGGGACTAGCACAGATACGCAGTATTTT. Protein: CASSQDSGTSTDTQYF.

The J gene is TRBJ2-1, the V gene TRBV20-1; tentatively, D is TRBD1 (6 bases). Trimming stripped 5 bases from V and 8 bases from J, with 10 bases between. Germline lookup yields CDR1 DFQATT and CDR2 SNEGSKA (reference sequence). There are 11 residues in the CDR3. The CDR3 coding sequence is TGCAGTGCTCAAACAGGGTATGAGCAGTTCTTC. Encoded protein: CSAQTGYEQFF.

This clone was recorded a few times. The CDR3 nucleotides read TGTGCCAGCAGGGATAGACAGGGGATCGGGGAGCTGTTTTTT. Translation gives CASRDRQGIGELFF. This chain links TRBV7-2 with TRBJ2-2; TRBD1 matches at 8 bases. Germline V lookup: CDR1 SGHTA, CDR2 FQGNSA. With V trimmed by 6 bases and J by 7 bases, 7 bases remained unmatched. This CDR3 region has 14 residues.

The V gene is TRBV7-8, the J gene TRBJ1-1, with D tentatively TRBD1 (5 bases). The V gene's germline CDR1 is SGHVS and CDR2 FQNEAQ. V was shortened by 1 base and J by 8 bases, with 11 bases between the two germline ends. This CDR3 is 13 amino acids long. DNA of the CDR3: TGTGCCAGCAGCTTAGATTCAGGGCTGGAAGCTTTCTTT. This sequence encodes CASSLDSGLEAFF.

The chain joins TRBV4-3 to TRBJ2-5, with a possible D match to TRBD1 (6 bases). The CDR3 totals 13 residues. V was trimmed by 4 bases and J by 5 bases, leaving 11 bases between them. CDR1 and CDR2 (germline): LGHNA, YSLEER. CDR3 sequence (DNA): TGCGCCAGCAGCCCTAGTCAGGGGGAGACCCAGTACTTC. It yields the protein CASSPSQGETQYF.

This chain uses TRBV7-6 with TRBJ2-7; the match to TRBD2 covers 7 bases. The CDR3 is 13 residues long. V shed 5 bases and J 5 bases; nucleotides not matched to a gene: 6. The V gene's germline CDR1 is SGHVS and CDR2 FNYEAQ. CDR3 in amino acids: CASSLRAGDEQYF. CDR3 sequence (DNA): TGTGCCAGCAGCCTCAGGGCGGGGGACGAGCAGTACTTC.

Written as DNA, the CDR3 is TGTGCCAGCATGAATAGGCAGGGATTTATAAATGGGTACGAGCAGTACTTC. This sequence encodes CASMNRQGFINGYEQYF. This sequence joins TRBV7-8 and TRBJ2-7, with a weak D call TRBD1 (5 bases). Germline assignment: CDR1 SGHVS and CDR2 FQNEAQ. The V end lost 7 bases, the J end lost 4 bases, and 26 bases lay between the germline ends. This CDR3 contains 17 residues. The full variable domain, rest sourced from reference TRBV7-8 and TRBJ2-7, is GAGVSQSPRYKVAKRGQDVALRCDPISGHVSLFWYQQALGQGPEFLTYFQNEAQLDKSGLPSDRFFAERPEGSVSTLKIQRTQQEDSAVYLCASMNRQGFINGYEQYFGPGTRLTVT.

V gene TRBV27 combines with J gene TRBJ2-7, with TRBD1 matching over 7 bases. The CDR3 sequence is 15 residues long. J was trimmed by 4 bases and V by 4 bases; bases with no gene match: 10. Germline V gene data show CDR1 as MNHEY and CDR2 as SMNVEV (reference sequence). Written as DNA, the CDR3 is TGTGCCAGCAGTTCCGGACAGGTCGTGATATACGAGCAGTACTTC. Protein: CASSSGQVVIYEQYF.

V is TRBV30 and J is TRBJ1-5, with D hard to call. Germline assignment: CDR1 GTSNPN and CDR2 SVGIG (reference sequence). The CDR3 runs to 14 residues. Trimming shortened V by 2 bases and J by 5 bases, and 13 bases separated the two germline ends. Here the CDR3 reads CAWSSSSLYQPQHF. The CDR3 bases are TGTGCCTGGAGTTCTAGCAGCTTATATCAGCCCCAGCATTTT. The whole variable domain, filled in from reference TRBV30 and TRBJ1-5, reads SQTIHQWPATLVQPVGSPLSLECTVEGTSNPNLYWYRQAAGRGLQLLFYSVGIGQISSEVPQNLSASRPQDRQFILSSKKLLLSDSGFYLCAWSSSSLYQPQHFGDGTRLSIL.

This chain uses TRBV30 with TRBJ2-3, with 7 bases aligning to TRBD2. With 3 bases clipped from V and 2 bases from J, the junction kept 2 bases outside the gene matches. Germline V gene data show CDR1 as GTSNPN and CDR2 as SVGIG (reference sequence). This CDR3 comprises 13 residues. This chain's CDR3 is CAWRGDYTDTQYF. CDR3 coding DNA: TGTGCCTGGAGAGGGGACTACACAGATACGCAGTATTTT.

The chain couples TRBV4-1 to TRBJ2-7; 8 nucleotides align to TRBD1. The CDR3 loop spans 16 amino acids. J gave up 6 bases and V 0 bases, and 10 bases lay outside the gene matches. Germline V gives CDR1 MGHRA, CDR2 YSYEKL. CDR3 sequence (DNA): TGCGCCAGCAGCCAAGAAGGACCCGGGACAGGTTCCGAGCAGTACTTC. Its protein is CASSQEGPGTGSEQYF.

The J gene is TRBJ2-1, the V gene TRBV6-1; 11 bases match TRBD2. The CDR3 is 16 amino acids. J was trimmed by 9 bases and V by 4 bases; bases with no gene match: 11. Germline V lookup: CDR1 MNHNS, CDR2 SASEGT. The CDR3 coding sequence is TGTGCCAGCAGTGCCTCTAGCGGGAGGATCCTTAGTGAGCAGTTCTTC. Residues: CASSASSGRILSEQFF.

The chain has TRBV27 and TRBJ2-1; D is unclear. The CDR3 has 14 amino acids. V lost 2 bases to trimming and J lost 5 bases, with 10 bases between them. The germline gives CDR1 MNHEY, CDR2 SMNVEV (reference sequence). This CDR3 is CASSLLGYNNEQFF. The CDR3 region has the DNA TGTGCCAGCAGTTTACTAGGCTACAACAATGAGCAGTTCTTC.

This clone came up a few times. CDR3 nucleotides: TGTGCCAGCAGTTTACGGTCCGGGGAGCTGTTTTTT. Translation: CASSLRSGELFF. The chain combines TRBV27 with TRBJ2-2; D gene uncertain. The CDR3 contains 12 residues. Germline V gene sequence: CDR1 MNHEY, CDR2 SMNVEV (reference sequence). V lost 2 bases, J lost 6 bases, and 4 bases lay in between.

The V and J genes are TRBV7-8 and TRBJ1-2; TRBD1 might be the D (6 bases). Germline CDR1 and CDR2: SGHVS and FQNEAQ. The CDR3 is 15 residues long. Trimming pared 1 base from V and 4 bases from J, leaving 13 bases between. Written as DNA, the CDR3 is TGTGCCAGCAGCTTAGTTGCCAGGGGTTCCTATGGCTACACCTTC. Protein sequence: CASSLVARGSYGYTF.

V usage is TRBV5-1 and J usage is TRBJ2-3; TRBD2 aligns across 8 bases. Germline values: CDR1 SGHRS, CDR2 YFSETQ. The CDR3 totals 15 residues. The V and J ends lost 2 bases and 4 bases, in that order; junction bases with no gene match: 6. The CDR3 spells CASSLSGTRSDTQYF. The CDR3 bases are TGCGCCAGCAGCTTATCCGGGACTAGGTCAGATACGCAGTATTTT.

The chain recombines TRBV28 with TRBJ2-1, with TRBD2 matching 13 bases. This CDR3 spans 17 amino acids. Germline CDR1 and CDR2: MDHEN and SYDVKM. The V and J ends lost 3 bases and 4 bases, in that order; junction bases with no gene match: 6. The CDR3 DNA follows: TGTGCCAGCAGTTTGAGACTAGCGGGAGGATTATACAATGAGCAGTTCTTC. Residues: CASSLRLAGGLYNEQFF.

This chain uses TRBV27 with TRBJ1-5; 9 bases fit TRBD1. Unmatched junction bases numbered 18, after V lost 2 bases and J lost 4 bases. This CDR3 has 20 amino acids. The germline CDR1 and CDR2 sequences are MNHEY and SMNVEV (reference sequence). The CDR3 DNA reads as TGTGCCAGCAGTTTACCGGGACAGGGTGGATCGCTGTTAGCAAATCAGCCCCAGCATTTT. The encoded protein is CASSLPGQGGSLLANQPQHF.